A single sample gave rise to the 14 T cell receptor beta chains below, sequenced in a study of cytomegalovirus exposure and HLA in healthy donors. With 60 Vbeta and 13 Jbeta primers, the PCR was carried out. Sequencing used immunoSEQ multiplex PCR; TCRdb keeps in-frame clones, though not all of them. The sample shows under 150,000 clones, approximately 80% of them seen only once. The sample taken for sequencing was PBMCs. Receptors were obtained from a man younger than 35 in good health and CMV-seronegative.

The rearrangement joins TRBV5-8 to TRBJ2-6; D unresolved. Germline CDR1 and CDR2: SGHTS and YDEGEE. Deletions cut 1 base from V and 2 bases from J, with 4 bases between. CDR3 length: 14 residues. As DNA, the CDR3 is TGTGCCAGCAGCTTGACAGCTGGGGCCAACGTCCTGACTTTC. As protein: CASSLTAGANVLTF. Full variable domain (remainder filled in from reference TRBV5-8 and TRBJ2-6): EAGVTQSPTHLIKTRGQQATLRCSPISGHTSVYWYQQALGLGLQFLLWYDEGEERNRGNFPPRFSGRQFPNYSSELNVNALELEDSALYLCASSLTAGANVLTFGAGSRLTVL.

The rearrangement joins TRBV5-4 to TRBJ1-2; tentative D call: TRBD1 (5 bases). V dropped 6 bases and J dropped 1 base, with 16 bases sitting between them. The CDR3 extends over 15 amino acids. From germline, CDR1 is SGHNT and CDR2 YYREEE (reference sequence). CDR3 protein: CASTLPGGGNYGYTF. The CDR3 DNA follows: TGTGCCAGCACCCTACCCGGGGGGGGTAACTATGGCTACACCTTC.

The rearrangement joins TRBV6-6 to TRBJ2-7; D is unclear. Germline-derived CDR1 and CDR2 are MNHNY and SVGAGI (reference sequence). The V gene lost 5 bases and the J gene lost 5 bases, with 7 bases spanning the gap. The CDR3 totals 11 residues. The CDR3: CASSPLNEQYF. In DNA, the CDR3 is TGTGCCAGCAGTCCACTCAACGAGCAGTACTTC.

This clone was recorded once. This chain uses TRBV6-6 with TRBJ1-2, with D possibly TRBD1 on 5 matching bases. The CDR3 extends over 13 amino acids. V was trimmed by 6 bases and J by 4 bases, leaving 12 bases between them. Per germline, CDR1 MNHNY and CDR2 SVGAGI (reference sequence). The CDR3 DNA sequence: TGTGCCAGCAGGCTAGGAGGGGCCTATGGCTACACCTTC. Its protein product is CASRLGGAYGYTF.

The chain recombines TRBV13 with TRBJ2-3; D not resolved. Trimming left V 6 bases short and J 1 base short, with 17 bases between. Germline V gene data show CDR1 as PRHDT and CDR2 as FYEKMQ (reference sequence). The CDR3 length is 16 residues. CDR3 sequence (DNA): TGTGCCAGCAGGTCCCGATGGGCCTCGGGCACAGATACGCAGTATTTT. This translates into CASRSRWASGTDTQYF.

The gene calls are TRBV4-1 and TRBJ2-1; TRBD2 aligns across 14 bases. Germline assignment: CDR1 MGHRA and CDR2 YSYEKL. The CDR3 extends over 17 amino acids. The V gene end was trimmed by 1 base and the J gene end by 4 bases; junction bases not matched to a gene: 3. The CDR3 spells CASSQAGLAGGYNEQFF. The CDR3 DNA sequence: TGCGCCAGCAGCCAAGCTGGACTAGCGGGGGGTTACAATGAGCAGTTCTTC.

V is TRBV7-9 and J is TRBJ2-5; 8 bases map to TRBD1. The J call may be wrong; the DNA end is better matched by TRBJ2-7. This CDR3 has 15 amino acids. Germline CDR1 is SEHNR and CDR2 is FQNEAQ (reference sequence). CDR3 sequence (DNA): TGTGCCAGCAGCCCAAGACAGGGGAAAGGCTACGAGCAGTACTTC. Translation gives CASSPRQGKGYEQYF.

This clone turned up a few times. V gene TRBV18 combines with J gene TRBJ2-3, with a tentative D call TRBD2 (7 bases). Germline CDR1 KGHSH, CDR2 LQKENI. The CDR3 is made up of 16 amino acids. V dropped 0 bases and J dropped 2 bases, with 12 bases sitting between them. The DNA for the CDR3 is TGTGCCAGCTCACCACCGGGCGGGGGCCACACAGATACGCAGTATTTT. As protein: CASSPPGGGHTDTQYF.

The rearrangement uses TRBV5-1 and TRBJ1-1; TRBD1 matches 8 bases. Trimming cost V 0 bases and J 2 bases; bases outside gene matches: 3. This CDR3 is built from 15 residues. CDR1 and CDR2 (germline): SGHRS, YFSETQ. The CDR3 loop reads CASSLDGQGNTEAFF. In nucleotides, the CDR3 is TGCGCCAGCAGCTTGGACGGACAGGGAAACACTGAAGCTTTCTTT.

This clone was detected only once. The chain uses TRBV10-3 and TRBJ2-3, with D possibly matching TRBD2 (5 bases). The CDR3 is 15 amino acids. Germline V gives CDR1 ENHRY, CDR2 SYGVKD. V was cut by 3 bases and J by 4 bases, with 14 bases left in between. The CDR3 protein is CAISDGRKGADTQYF. In nucleotides, the CDR3 is TGTGCCATCAGTGATGGGAGAAAGGGTGCAGATACGCAGTATTTT.

This clone was counted only a few times. The chain combines TRBV6-1 with TRBJ1-3; D not resolved. The CDR3 is 15 residues long. The ends were cut back, 2 bases at V and 4 bases at J, with 12 bases in the middle. Per germline, CDR1 MNHNS and CDR2 SASEGT. The CDR3 coding sequence is TGTGCCAGCAGTGAATTGGAGGGAGAAGGAAACACCATATATTTT. Translation: CASSELEGEGNTIYF.

V is TRBV9 and J is TRBJ2-5; 10 bases map to TRBD2. Trimming took 3 bases from V and 1 from J; bases not matched to a gene: 9. The CDR3 has 17 residues. From germline, CDR1 is SGDLS and CDR2 YYNGEE. CDR3 protein: CASSGGSAGGPQETQYF. CDR3 in DNA: TGTGCCAGCAGCGGCGGTTCAGCGGGGGGGCCCCAAGAGACCCAGTACTTC.

The chain combines TRBV7-3 with TRBJ2-5, with TRBD1 matching 9 bases. J gave up 5 bases and V 4 bases, and 5 bases lay outside the gene matches. CDR3 length: 14 residues. Germline V gene lookup returns CDR1 SGHTA and CDR2 FQGTGA. Here the CDR3 DNA reads TGTGCCAGCAGCTCTTTCGGACAGGGGGAGACCCAGTACTTC. It codes for CASSSFGQGETQYF.

DNA for the CDR3: TGTGCCAGCAGCCCTCAAGGAGGGAATACTGAAGCTTTCTTT. It translates to CASSPQGGNTEAFF. V and J are TRBV7-2 and TRBJ1-1; D is undetermined. The V gene's germline CDR1 is SGHTA and CDR2 FQGNSA. The CDR3 has 14 amino acids. Trimming cost V 5 bases and J 5 bases, with 15 bases left between them.